Listed below are T cell receptor beta chains from one sample, sequenced in a study of T cell responses to AZD1222 COVID-19 vaccine. Measured with immunoSEQ multiplex PCR; TCRdb has only the in-frame clones, and not every one. Of roughly 100,000 clones listed, 91% are singletons. Sequencing was performed on peripheral blood, taken 28 days after the second AZD1222 dose. These receptors all come from an adult who received the AZD1222 COVID-19 vaccine. CDR3s include the opening cysteine and the closing phenylalanine or tryptophan. The D gene is left open where the match is weak. A row's size may be missing; if present it is once, few, many or a size class.

abundance: NA; v_gene: TRBV5-1; d_gene: TRBD2; j_gene: TRBJ2-1; CDR3aa: CASSLLAGVVYEQFF; CDR3nt: TGCGCCAGCAGCTTACTAGCGGGAGTAGTTTACGAGCAGTTCTTC
abundance: NA; v_gene: TRBV7-2; d_gene: NA; j_gene: TRBJ1-1; CDR3aa: CASIPDSRVTEAFF; CDR3nt: TGTGCCAGCATCCCTGACAGCCGGGTCACTGAAGCTTTCTTT
abundance: NA; v_gene: TRBV7-2; d_gene: NA; j_gene: TRBJ2-1; CDR3aa: CASSLEAASVGEQFF; CDR3nt: TGTGCCAGCAGCTTAGAGGCGGCTTCTGTTGGTGAGCAGTTCTTC
abundance: once; v_gene: TRBV27; d_gene: NA; j_gene: TRBJ2-7; CDR3aa: CASSRGDYEQYF; CDR3nt: TGTGCCAGCAGCCGCGGCGACTACGAGCAGTACTTC
abundance: NA; v_gene: TRBV7-6; d_gene: TRBD1; j_gene: TRBJ1-6; CDR3aa: CASSREQGSSYNSPLHF; CDR3nt: TGTGCCAGCAGCAGGGAACAGGGGAGCTCCTATAATTCACCCCTCCACTTT
abundance: NA; v_gene: TRBV27; d_gene: NA; j_gene: TRBJ2-7; CDR3aa: CASSLFRGRIYEQYF; CDR3nt: TGTGCCAGCAGTTTATTTCGGGGGCGAATCTACGAGCAGTACTTC
abundance: once; v_gene: TRBV24-1; d_gene: TRBD1; j_gene: TRBJ2-1; CDR3aa: CATSDFSPGQGLYNEQFF; CDR3nt: TGTGCCACCAGTGATTTCTCCCCGGGACAGGGGTTGTACAATGAGCAGTTCTTC
abundance: NA; v_gene: TRBV18; d_gene: TRBD1; j_gene: TRBJ1-5; CDR3aa: CASSPDRDQPQHF; CDR3nt: TGTGCCAGCTCACCGGACAGGGATCAGCCCCAGCATTTT
abundance: NA; v_gene: TRBV27; d_gene: TRBD2; j_gene: TRBJ2-3; CDR3aa: CASSQLRAGARADTQYF; CDR3nt: TGTGCCAGCAGTCAGCTTAGAGCGGGAGCCAGGGCAGATACGCAGTATTTT
abundance: NA; v_gene: TRBV4-3; d_gene: NA; j_gene: TRBJ1-1; CDR3aa: CASSQGLETVNTEAFF; CDR3nt: TGCGCCAGCAGCCAAGGGCTCGAGACAGTCAACACTGAAGCTTTCTTT
abundance: once; v_gene: TRBV2; d_gene: NA; j_gene: TRBJ2-7; CDR3aa: CASRLLGPGGPYEQYF; CDR3nt: TGTGCCAGCAGGCTCCTGGGACCCGGCGGGCCATACGAGCAGTACTTC
abundance: NA; v_gene: TRBV19; d_gene: NA; j_gene: TRBJ1-5; CDR3aa: CASSIGTRNQPQHF; CDR3nt: TGTGCCAGTAGTATAGGGACGAGAAATCAGCCCCAGCATTTT
abundance: NA; v_gene: TRBV4-3; d_gene: TRBD1; j_gene: TRBJ2-2; CDR3aa: CASSQDAGTAANTGELFF; CDR3nt: TGCGCCAGCAGCCAAGATGCCGGGACAGCTGCGAACACCGGGGAGCTGTTTTTT
abundance: NA; v_gene: TRBV7-2; d_gene: TRBD1; j_gene: TRBJ2-7; CDR3aa: CASNPTGEGFYEQYF; CDR3nt: TGTGCCAGCAACCCGACAGGGGAAGGTTTCTACGAGCAGTACTTC
abundance: NA; v_gene: TRBV28; d_gene: TRBD1; j_gene: TRBJ1-2; CDR3aa: CASSETGIGGYTF; CDR3nt: TGTGCCAGCAGCGAGACAGGGATTGGTGGCTACACCTTC
abundance: NA; v_gene: TRBV18; d_gene: NA; j_gene: TRBJ2-5; CDR3aa: CASSPPRDFPSRTQYF; CDR3nt: TGTGCCAGCTCACCACCCCGGGACTTCCCATCCCGGACCCAGTACTTC
abundance: many; v_gene: TRBV2; d_gene: TRBD1; j_gene: TRBJ1-5; CDR3aa: CASSERAGGLYSNQPQHF; CDR3nt: TGTGCCAGCAGTGAGAGGGCAGGGGGACTTTATAGCAATCAGCCCCAGCATTTT
abundance: NA; v_gene: TRBV15; d_gene: NA; j_gene: TRBJ1-4; CDR3aa: CATSRDLNEKLFF; CDR3nt: TGTGCCACCAGCAGAGATCTTAATGAAAAACTGTTTTTT
abundance: NA; v_gene: TRBV21-1; d_gene: NA; j_gene: TRBJ2-1; CDR3aa: CASSLFSGLAESSYNEQFF; CDR3nt: TGTGCCAGCAGCCTCTTTTCGGGACTAGCGGAAAGCTCCTACAATGAGCAGTTCTTC
abundance: NA; v_gene: TRBV27; d_gene: TRBD2; j_gene: TRBJ2-7; CDR3aa: CASSQGLAVSYEQYF; CDR3nt: TGTGCCAGCAGTCAAGGACTAGCGGTCTCCTACGAGCAGTACTTC
abundance: NA; v_gene: TRBV27; d_gene: NA; j_gene: TRBJ2-3; CDR3aa: CASRQLVTDTQYF; CDR3nt: TGTGCCAGCAGACAACTAGTCACAGATACGCAGTATTTT
abundance: NA; v_gene: TRBV28; d_gene: TRBD1; j_gene: TRBJ1-1; CDR3aa: CASTLGQGAGNTEAFF; CDR3nt: TGTGCCAGCACCCTCGGACAGGGGGCTGGGAACACTGAAGCTTTCTTT
abundance: once; v_gene: TRBV4-3; d_gene: NA; j_gene: TRBJ2-1; CDR3aa: CASSQDWGLSYNEQFF; CDR3nt: TGCGCCAGCAGCCAAGACTGGGGGCTGTCCTACAATGAGCAGTTCTTC
abundance: NA; v_gene: TRBV3-1/TRBV3-2; d_gene: NA; j_gene: TRBJ2-3; CDR3aa: CASSPSEYTQYF; CDR3nt: TGTGCCAGCAGCCCGAGCGAGTATACGCAGTATTTT
abundance: NA; v_gene: TRBV9; d_gene: NA; j_gene: TRBJ1-3; CDR3aa: CASSREQGNTIYF; CDR3nt: TGTGCCAGCAGTCGAGAGCAGGGAAACACCATATATTTT
abundance: NA; v_gene: TRBV7-9; d_gene: NA; j_gene: TRBJ1-2; CDR3aa: CASSDSFGGINYGYTF; CDR3nt: TGTGCCAGCAGCGACAGTTTCGGCGGGATAAACTATGGCTACACCTTC
abundance: NA; v_gene: TRBV5-1; d_gene: TRBD1; j_gene: TRBJ1-5; CDR3aa: CASYHNLNNIPDRVLSNQPQHF; CDR3nt: TGCGCCAGCTACCACAACTTAAATAACATCCCAGACAGGGTCTTAAGCAATCAGCCCCAGCATTTT
abundance: NA; v_gene: TRBV5-1; d_gene: NA; j_gene: TRBJ2-3; CDR3aa: CASSPTPGDGTDTQYF; CDR3nt: TGCGCCAGCAGCCCCACCCCGGGGGATGGTACAGATACGCAGTATTTT
abundance: NA; v_gene: TRBV7-6; d_gene: TRBD1; j_gene: TRBJ1-2; CDR3aa: CASSSLPGTGGLGGYTF; CDR3nt: TGTGCCAGCAGCTCTCTTCCCGGGACAGGGGGCCTTGGGGGCTACACCTTC
abundance: NA; v_gene: TRBV21-1; d_gene: NA; j_gene: TRBJ2-7; CDR3aa: CASSNLDSKYYEQYF; CDR3nt: TGTGCCAGCAGCAACCTGGACAGCAAATACTACGAGCAGTACTTC
abundance: NA; v_gene: TRBV3-1/TRBV3-2; d_gene: TRBD2; j_gene: TRBJ2-7; CDR3aa: CASSQMSPSGVTYEQYF; CDR3nt: TGTGCCAGCAGCCAAATGTCCCCTAGCGGGGTTACCTACGAGCAGTACTTC
abundance: NA; v_gene: TRBV5-5; d_gene: TRBD1; j_gene: TRBJ2-3; CDR3aa: CASSRDRGRTDTQYF; CDR3nt: TGTGCCAGCAGCCGCGACAGGGGGCGGACAGATACGCAGTATTTT
abundance: NA; v_gene: TRBV7-3; d_gene: NA; j_gene: TRBJ2-3; CDR3aa: CASSLGSAAPSTDTQYF; CDR3nt: TGTGCCAGCAGCTTGGGGTCTGCAGCGCCGAGCACAGATACGCAGTATTTT
abundance: NA; v_gene: TRBV7-2; d_gene: NA; j_gene: TRBJ2-1; CDR3aa: CASSPQAQEQFF; CDR3nt: TGTGCCAGCAGCCCCCAGGCTCAAGAGCAGTTCTTC
abundance: NA; v_gene: TRBV28; d_gene: NA; j_gene: TRBJ2-3; CDR3aa: CASSYLTDTQYF; CDR3nt: TGTGCCAGCAGTTACCTCACAGATACGCAGTATTTT
abundance: NA; v_gene: TRBV6-5; d_gene: NA; j_gene: TRBJ1-3; CDR3aa: CASSEDVSGNTIYF; CDR3nt: TGTGCCAGCAGCGAGGATGTCTCTGGAAACACCATATATTTT
abundance: NA; v_gene: TRBV7-2; d_gene: NA; j_gene: TRBJ2-7; CDR3aa: CASSPDTSQLYEQYF; CDR3nt: TGTGCCAGCAGCCCCGATACTAGTCAATTGTACGAGCAGTACTTC
abundance: once; v_gene: TRBV15; d_gene: NA; j_gene: TRBJ1-1; CDR3aa: CATSIGTRAEAFF; CDR3nt: TGTGCCACCAGCATCGGGACAAGGGCTGAAGCTTTCTTT
abundance: NA; v_gene: TRBV9; d_gene: NA; j_gene: TRBJ2-3; CDR3aa: CASSAQGTPTDTQYF; CDR3nt: TGTGCCAGCAGCGCCCAAGGGACGCCCACAGATACGCAGTATTTT
abundance: NA; v_gene: TRBV5-1; d_gene: NA; j_gene: TRBJ2-5; CDR3aa: CASSLFEGGGETQYF; CDR3nt: TGCGCCAGCAGCTTGTTTGAGGGTGGCGGAGAGACCCAGTACTTC
abundance: NA; v_gene: TRBV5-5; d_gene: TRBD2; j_gene: TRBJ2-7; CDR3aa: CASSLPSGMGEQYF; CDR3nt: TGTGCCAGCAGCTTGCCTAGCGGGATGGGAGAGCAGTACTTC
abundance: NA; v_gene: TRBV6-2/TRBV6-3; d_gene: TRBD2; j_gene: TRBJ2-7; CDR3aa: CASSPRPTSYYEQYF; CDR3nt: TGTGCCAGCAGTCCCCGACCGACTAGCTACTACGAGCAGTACTTC
abundance: few; v_gene: TRBV19; d_gene: TRBD1; j_gene: TRBJ1-5; CDR3aa: CASSQQGRGNQPQHF; CDR3nt: TGTGCCAGTAGTCAACAGGGGCGAGGCAATCAGCCCCAGCATTTT
abundance: NA; v_gene: TRBV2; d_gene: NA; j_gene: TRBJ1-1; CDR3aa: CASSVWSENTEAFF; CDR3nt: TGTGCCAGCAGTGTCTGGTCAGAGAACACTGAAGCTTTCTTT
abundance: NA; v_gene: TRBV19; d_gene: TRBD2; j_gene: TRBJ2-3; CDR3aa: CASSFRPTSGTDTQYF; CDR3nt: TGTGCCAGTAGTTTCAGACCGACTAGCGGCACAGATACGCAGTATTTT
abundance: NA; v_gene: TRBV14; d_gene: NA; j_gene: TRBJ1-5; CDR3aa: CASSPQQYSNQPQHF; CDR3nt: TGTGCCAGCAGCCCACAGCAATATAGCAATCAGCCCCAGCATTTT
abundance: NA; v_gene: TRBV12-3/TRBV12-4; d_gene: TRBD2; j_gene: TRBJ2-3; CDR3aa: CASSLGRAQYF; CDR3nt: TGTGCCAGCAGTTTGGGGAGGGCGCAGTATTTT
abundance: NA; v_gene: TRBV28; d_gene: NA; j_gene: TRBJ1-1; CDR3aa: CASSLFGLSEAFF; CDR3nt: TGTGCCAGCAGTTTATTTGGACTATCTGAAGCTTTCTTT
abundance: NA; v_gene: TRBV29-1; d_gene: NA; j_gene: TRBJ2-3; CDR3aa: CSVEPGSTDTQYF; CDR3nt: TGCAGCGTTGAACCAGGGAGCACAGATACGCAGTATTTT
abundance: NA; v_gene: TRBV4-1; d_gene: NA; j_gene: TRBJ2-7; CDR3aa: CASSHMPRVGLSPASYEQYF; CDR3nt: TGCGCCAGCAGCCATATGCCAAGGGTTGGTTTGAGCCCCGCATCCTACGAGCAGTACTTC
abundance: NA; v_gene: TRBV25-1; d_gene: NA; j_gene: TRBJ2-2; CDR3aa: CASSEYGGNTGELFF; CDR3nt: TGTGCCAGCAGTGAATACGGGGGGAACACCGGGGAGCTGTTTTTT
abundance: NA; v_gene: TRBV5-4; d_gene: NA; j_gene: TRBJ2-5; CDR3aa: CASSLFQGERETQYF; CDR3nt: TGTGCCAGCAGCTTATTCCAGGGAGAACGAGAGACCCAGTACTTC
abundance: NA; v_gene: TRBV29-1; d_gene: NA; j_gene: TRBJ1-1; CDR3aa: CSVIWDTEAFF; CDR3nt: TGCAGCGTGATCTGGGACACTGAAGCTTTCTTT
abundance: NA; v_gene: TRBV24-1; d_gene: NA; j_gene: TRBJ2-7; CDR3aa: CATPGQRGGSYEQYF; CDR3nt: TGTGCCACCCCGGGACAGAGGGGAGGATCCTACGAGCAGTACTTC
abundance: NA; v_gene: TRBV25-1; d_gene: NA; j_gene: TRBJ1-6; CDR3aa: CASSYFQVGSPLHF; CDR3nt: TGTGCCAGCAGTTATTTCCAGGTCGGATCACCCCTCCACTTT
abundance: NA; v_gene: TRBV12-2; d_gene: NA; j_gene: TRBJ2-6; CDR3aa: CASRLEANSGANVLTF; CDR3nt: TGTGCAAGTCGCTTAGAGGCCAACTCTGGGGCCAACGTCCTGACTTTC
abundance: NA; v_gene: TRBV6-1; d_gene: NA; j_gene: TRBJ1-2; CDR3aa: CASSEAEWHGYTF; CDR3nt: TGTGCCAGCAGTGAAGCTGAGTGGCATGGCTACACCTTC
abundance: NA; v_gene: TRBV24-1; d_gene: NA; j_gene: TRBJ2-1; CDR3aa: CATSDNQGSTYNEQFF; CDR3nt: TGTGCCACCAGTGATAATCAGGGGTCTACATACAATGAGCAGTTCTTC